Below, one TCR beta chain is given with its context. The record originates from a study of T cell responses to AZD1222 COVID-19 vaccine. The method was immunoSEQ multiplex PCR; TCRdb's version includes in-frame clones alone and lacks a portion of them. Of fewer than 200,000 clones listed, roughly 92% are singletons. Here the sequenced sample was peripheral blood, taken on day 0 of AZD1222 vaccination. This TCR came from an adult in good health.

DNA of the CDR3: TGTGCCAGCAGTTCGAGTGGCACTAGCGGGGGGCTCGGGTGGCAGTACTTC. This translates into CASSSSGTSGGLGWQYF. The chain has TRBV27 and TRBJ2-7; 12 bases line up with TRBD2. After removal of 4 bases from V and 9 bases from J, the junction contained 16 bases not matched to a gene. Looked up from germline, CDR1 is MNHEY and CDR2 is SMNVEV (reference sequence). The CDR3 spans 17 residues.